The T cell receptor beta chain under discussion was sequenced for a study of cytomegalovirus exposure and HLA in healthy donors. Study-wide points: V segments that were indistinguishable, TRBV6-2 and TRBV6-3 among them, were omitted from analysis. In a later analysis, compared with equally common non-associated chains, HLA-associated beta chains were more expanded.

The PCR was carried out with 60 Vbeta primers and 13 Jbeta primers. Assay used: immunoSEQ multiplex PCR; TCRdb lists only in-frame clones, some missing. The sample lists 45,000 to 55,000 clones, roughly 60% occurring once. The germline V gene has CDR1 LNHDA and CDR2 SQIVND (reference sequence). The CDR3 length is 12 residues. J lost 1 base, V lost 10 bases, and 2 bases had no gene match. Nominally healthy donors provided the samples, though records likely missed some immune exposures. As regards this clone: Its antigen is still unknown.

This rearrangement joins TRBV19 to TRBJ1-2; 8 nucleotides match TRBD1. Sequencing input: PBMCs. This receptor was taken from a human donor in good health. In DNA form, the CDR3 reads TGTGCCACCGGACAGGGTAACTATGGCTACACCTTC. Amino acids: CATGQGNYGYTF.